The present entry profiles one TCR beta chain with its context. Its antigen is still unknown. These data come from a study of post-analysis software for immune sequencing data. At the level of the study: There were relapsing-remitting, secondary progressive and progressive-relapsing multiple sclerosis among the disease courses included.

Points from the study as a whole: Those samples that were prepared in the same batch co-clustered strongly by F measure. The study found significantly lower normalized Chao1 diversity in multiple sclerosis patients than in controls. Relative to controls, patients had about 5 TRBV segments at higher frequency, with TRBV5-6, TRBV5-1 and TRBV20-1 among these.

cDNA libraries for TCR beta contained unique molecular identifiers. T cells numbering roughly 0.9 to 10 million yielded cDNA molecules that totaled approximately 500,000. From the PCR reads, TCRdb called clonotypes with MiXCR, one entry per CDR3 protein. The data show 800,000 to 950,000 distinct CDR3 sequences, around 53% seen once. The CDR3 runs 12 residues. Germline CDR1 reads LGHDT; CDR2 reads YNNKEL (reference sequence). The V gene lost 3 bases and the J gene lost 6 bases, with 9 bases spanning the gap. What was sequenced was blood. The TCR originated in a girl aged 5-17 years with multiple sclerosis. The gene calls are TRBV3-1 and TRBJ2-7; the D gene is possibly TRBD1 (6 bases). CDR3 in DNA: TGTGCCAGCAGCCAGGGGGCGGCCGAGCAGTACTTC. This sequence encodes CASSQGAAEQYF.